Presented here are 31 T cell receptor beta chains from one specimen sequenced in a study of cytomegalovirus exposure and HLA in healthy donors. The PCR had 60 Vbeta and 13 Jbeta primers. Here immunoSEQ multiplex PCR was the method, and the copy in TCRdb shows in-frame clones only, minus some. The sample records roughly 140,000 clones, 76% being singletons. The sample taken for sequencing was PBMCs. Receptors originate from a man aged 18 to 30 in good health and CMV-seronegative.

This chain connects TRBV5-4 to TRBJ2-7; 12 positions agree with TRBD2. The CDR3 is 15 residues long. After removal of 0 bases from V and 6 bases from J, the junction contained 4 bases not matched to a gene. Per the germline V gene, CDR1 is SGHNT and CDR2 is YYREEE (reference sequence). The CDR3 here is CASSLAGLAGSEQYF. For the CDR3, the DNA is TGTGCCAGCAGCTTGGCCGGACTAGCGGGGAGCGAGCAGTACTTC.

This clone showed up just once. The chain employs TRBV29-1 and TRBJ2-7, with TRBD2 matching over 7 bases. V dropped 5 bases and J dropped 5; count of bases not matched to a gene: 6. CDR1 and CDR2 (germline): SQVTM, ANQGSEA. This CDR3 contains 12 residues. The CDR3 DNA reads as TGCAGCGTTTGGGGAGGGGCACACGAGCAGTACTTC. It encodes CSVWGGAHEQYF.

The V and J genes are TRBV5-1 and TRBJ2-1, with 9 bases identical to TRBD2. The CDR3 runs 16 residues. Germline CDR1 SGHRS, CDR2 YFSETQ. The V gene end was trimmed by 0 bases and the J gene end by 6 bases; junction bases not matched to a gene: 7. The CDR3 spells CASSLVLAGLINEQFF. The DNA for the CDR3 is TGCGCCAGCAGCTTGGTCCTAGCGGGATTAATCAATGAGCAGTTCTTC. Combining the CDR3 with reference TRBV5-1 and TRBJ2-1 gives the whole variable domain KAGVTQTPRYLIKTRGQQVTLSCSPISGHRSVSWYQQTPGQGLQFLFEYFSETQRNKGNFPGRFSGRQFSNSRSEMNVSTLELGDSALYLCASSLVLAGLINEQFFGPGTRLTVL.

CDR3 protein: CASSLQGTANQPQHF. The CDR3 DNA reads as TGTGCCAGCAGCTTACAGGGGACAGCCAATCAGCCCCAGCATTTT. This chain links TRBV11-2 with TRBJ1-5, with 7 bases identical to TRBD1. Germline lookup yields CDR1 SGHAT and CDR2 FQNNGV. Trimming took 2 bases from V and 3 from J; bases not matched to a gene: 4. This CDR3 spans 15 amino acids. Using reference TRBV11-2 and TRBJ1-5 for the parts outside the CDR3, the full variable domain is EAGVAQSPRYKIIEKRQSVAFWCNPISGHATLYWYQQILGQGPKLLIQFQNNGVVDDSQLPKDRFSAERLKGVDSTLKIQPAKLEDSAVYLCASSLQGTANQPQHFGDGTRLSIL.

This chain links TRBV11-2 with TRBJ1-4; 9 bases are a match to TRBD1. V trimming: 4 bases; J trimming: 7 bases; junction bases outside the gene matches: 7. The germline CDR1 and CDR2 sequences are SGHAT and FQNNGV. The CDR3 has 15 residues. The CDR3 DNA follows: TGTGCCAGCAGCTCAACAGGGGGCTTCGGTGAAAAACTGTTTTTT. It encodes CASSSTGGFGEKLFF.

The chain couples TRBV5-1 to TRBJ2-2, with D tentatively TRBD1 (6 bases). Germline V gives CDR1 SGHRS, CDR2 YFSETQ. Trimming took 0 bases from V and 4 from J, leaving 7 bases between them. The CDR3 has 14 amino acids. The CDR3 loop is CASSLDRVTGELFF. The CDR3 DNA reads TGCGCCAGCAGCTTGGACAGGGTCACCGGGGAGCTGTTTTTT.

This chain joins TRBV30 and TRBJ1-6; 8 bases fit TRBD1. The CDR3 length is 14 residues. Trimming at V came to 2 bases and at J to 9 bases, leaving 6 bases not matched to a gene. Germline assignment: CDR1 GTSNPN and CDR2 SVGIG (reference sequence). This CDR3 is CAWSNQGAGSPLHF. Here the CDR3 DNA reads TGTGCCTGGAGTAACCAGGGGGCTGGTTCACCCCTCCACTTT. Looking up the rest from reference TRBV30 and TRBJ1-6 gives the full variable domain: SQTIHQWPATLVQPVGSPLSLECTVEGTSNPNLYWYRQAAGRGLQLLFYSVGIGQISSEVPQNLSASRPQDRQFILSSKKLLLSDSGFYLCAWSNQGAGSPLHFGNGTRLTVT.

This chain links TRBV7-3 with TRBJ1-2; the D gene is possibly TRBD1 (5 bases). This CDR3 is built from 15 residues. The germline CDR1 and CDR2 sequences are SGHTA and FQGTGA. V gave up 0 bases and J gave up 4 bases, with 12 bases separating them. CDR3 DNA sequence: TGTGCCAGCAGCTTAACTGGGGGGACCGCCTATGGCTACACCTTC. Amino acid sequence: CASSLTGGTAYGYTF.

The chain uses TRBV7-6 and TRBJ1-4, with D possibly TRBD1 on 6 matching bases. CDR1 is SGHVS and CDR2 is FNYEAQ in the germline V gene. With 6 bases removed from V and 1 base from J, the gap between germline ends came to 18 bases. The CDR3 consists of 17 residues. The CDR3 DNA reads as TGTGCCAGCAGTCGTCCCCAGGGGTTTGAAACTAATGAAAAACTGTTTTTT. Its translation: CASSRPQGFETNEKLFF.

The chain uses TRBV5-6 and TRBJ2-1; D is ambiguous. V was clipped by 0 bases and J by 0 bases, with 13 bases between them. This CDR3 contains 17 residues. Germline CDR1 is SGHDT and CDR2 is YYEEEE. Written as DNA, the CDR3 is TGTGCCAGCAGCTTGGACTTATCCGCGAGCTCCTACAATGAGCAGTTCTTC. This gives the protein CASSLDLSASSYNEQFF.

This chain links TRBV11-2 with TRBJ1-2, with D maybe TRBD1 (5 bases). CDR3 length: 13 residues. Per the germline V gene, CDR1 is SGHAT and CDR2 is FQNNGV. V gave up 1 base and J gave up 4 bases, with 7 bases separating them. The CDR3 bases are TGTGCCAGCAGCTTAGGACAGCTCTATGGCTACACCTTC. Translation: CASSLGQLYGYTF.

With regard to this clone: The sample carries other DNA sequences with the same CDR3. The CDR3 protein is CASSPPQVPYEQYF. DNA for the CDR3: TGTGCCAGCTCACCACCCCAGGTCCCCTACGAGCAGTACTTC. This sequence joins TRBV18 and TRBJ2-7, with no clear D. The germline V gene encodes CDR1 KGHSH and CDR2 LQKENI. V lost 0 bases and J lost 2, with 8 bases in between. The CDR3 contains 14 residues.

This clone was detected only a few times. The rearrangement joins TRBV9 to TRBJ1-2; TRBD1 is a possible D gene (6 bases). The CDR3 covers 16 residues. The germline V gene encodes CDR1 SGDLS and CDR2 YYNGEE. Trimming stripped 4 bases from V and 8 bases from J, with 24 bases between. This chain's CDR3 is CASSPHGGAALSGYTF. CDR3 nucleotides: TGTGCCAGCAGCCCCCATGGGGGGGCGGCGCTATCGGGCTACACCTTC.

This clone was observed a few times. The rearrangement uses TRBV5-1 and TRBJ2-2, with a weak D call TRBD2 (6 bases). The CDR3 runs 16 residues. CDR1 SGHRS and CDR2 YFSETQ come from the germline V gene. With 0 bases removed from V and 1 base from J, the gap between germline ends came to 10 bases. The DNA for the CDR3 is TGCGCCAGCAGCTTGGCTACCGGGGGGAACACCGGGGAGCTGTTTTTT. Its protein is CASSLATGGNTGELFF.

The genes are TRBV11-2 and TRBJ2-7; D is undetermined. V was shortened by 1 base and J by 0 bases, with 7 bases between the two germline ends. CDR1 is SGHAT and CDR2 is FQNNGV in the germline V gene. This CDR3 spans 14 amino acids. The CDR3 DNA is TGTGCCAGCAGCTTAGGGCACCGCTCCTACGAGCAGTACTTC. Translated: CASSLGHRSYEQYF.

This chain connects TRBV18 to TRBJ1-5; 8 bases agree with TRBD1. V trimming: 4 bases; J trimming: 5 bases; junction bases outside the gene matches: 7. Germline V CDR1 and CDR2: KGHSH, LQKENI. The CDR3 is 15 residues long. CDR3 amino acids: CASSRDRRAYQPQHF. The CDR3 bases are TGTGCCAGCTCACGGGACAGGAGGGCTTATCAGCCCCAGCATTTT.

The rearrangement links TRBV14 to TRBJ2-5; TRBD1 is a possible D gene (6 bases). V was pared by 3 bases and J by 5 bases, with 13 bases between. This CDR3 has 14 amino acids. Germline CDR1 SGHDN, CDR2 FVKESK. CDR3 DNA sequence: TGTGCCAGCAGCCAGGGGGCCCGCGGGGAGACCCAGTACTTC. Its translation: CASSQGARGETQYF.

This clone occurred a few times. J is TRBJ2-1 and V is TRBV5-4; no firm D call. Germline CDR1 is SGHNT and CDR2 is YYREEE (reference sequence). The V end lost 0 bases, the J end lost 12 bases, and 13 bases lay between the germline ends. This CDR3 comprises 13 residues. CDR3 nucleotides: TGTGCCAGCAGCTTGGCCGTGCAGGCTGGGCAGTTCTTC. Its protein is CASSLAVQAGQFF. Based on the CDR3 plus reference TRBV5-4 and TRBJ2-1, the full variable domain is ETGVTQSPTHLIKTRGQQVTLRCSSQSGHNTVSWYQQALGQGPQFIFQYYREEENGRGNFPPRFSGLQFPNYSSELNVNALELDDSALYLCASSLAVQAGQFFGPGTRLTVL.

This clone was picked up a small number of times. The chain couples TRBV4-2 to TRBJ2-3, with D possibly being TRBD2 (7 bases). CDR3 length: 16 amino acids. Per germline, CDR1 LGHNA and CDR2 YNFKEQ. Trimming pared 5 bases from V and 2 bases from J, leaving 17 bases between. Here the CDR3 DNA reads TGTGCCAGCAGCTCCGGGCGGGGGCAGGTCACAGATACGCAGTATTTT. As protein: CASSSGRGQVTDTQYF.

CDR3 bases: TGCAGCGTCGCAGAACAGGGGTCTAACTATGGCTACACCTTC. It is translated as CSVAEQGSNYGYTF. The genes are TRBV29-1 and TRBJ1-2; 7 nucleotides agree with TRBD1. Per the germline V gene, CDR1 is SQVTM and CDR2 is ANQGSEA. The CDR3 covers 14 residues. V was pared by 6 bases and J by 0 bases, with 7 bases of the junction left unmatched.

The chain combines TRBV10-3 with TRBJ2-7, with 8 bases identical to TRBD1. Germline CDR1 ENHRY, CDR2 SYGVKD. Trimming took 7 bases from V and 6 from J; bases not matched to a gene: 11. The CDR3 has 14 residues. The CDR3 DNA follows: TGTGCCATCAAAAAAGGGCAGGGGGCCAGCGAGCAGTACTTC. Amino acids: CAIKKGQGASEQYF.

This chain uses TRBV5-1 with TRBJ2-7, with 10 bases lining up with TRBD1. CDR3 size: 16 residues. Germline V gene sequence: CDR1 SGHRS, CDR2 YFSETQ. Losses at the gene ends were 0 bases for V and 3 bases for J; bases not matched to a gene: 6. Written as DNA, the CDR3 is TGCGCCAGCAGCTTGGCCGCTGGACAGGGGGACTACGAGCAGTACTTC. This codes for CASSLAAGQGDYEQYF. Based on the CDR3 plus reference TRBV5-1 and TRBJ2-7, the full variable domain is KAGVTQTPRYLIKTRGQQVTLSCSPISGHRSVSWYQQTPGQGLQFLFEYFSETQRNKGNFPGRFSGRQFSNSRSEMNVSTLELGDSALYLCASSLAAGQGDYEQYFGPGTRLTVT.

CDR3 sequence reads: CASSLRNMEAFF. The CDR3 DNA reads TGTGCCAGCAGTTTAAGGAACATGGAGGCTTTCTTT. The chain has TRBV28 and TRBJ1-1; D call uncertain. Between the trimmed V and J ends, which lost 2 bases and 11 bases, there was a span of 12 bases. Germline CDR1 MDHEN, CDR2 SYDVKM. The CDR3 loop spans 12 amino acids.

V and J are TRBV19 and TRBJ2-5; 8 bases are a match to TRBD1. The J call may be faulty, since TRBJ2-7 better matches the DNA end. This CDR3 is built from 14 residues. CDR1 and CDR2 from the germline V gene are LNHDA and SQIVND (reference sequence). The CDR3: CASSIGQGGYEQYF. The CDR3 nucleotides are TGTGCCAGTAGTATCGGACAGGGAGGATACGAGCAGTACTTC.

This clone was seen a few times. The J gene is TRBJ1-1, the V gene TRBV9, with D hard to call. This CDR3 is 13 amino acids long. V dropped 7 bases and J dropped 2 bases, with 12 bases sitting between them. Germline loops: CDR1 SGDLS, CDR2 YYNGEE. Here the CDR3 reads CASELISNTEAFF. The CDR3 region has the DNA TGTGCCAGCGAGCTCATTAGTAACACTGAAGCTTTCTTT.

V and J are TRBV29-1 and TRBJ2-2; D not certain. The DNA end is more similar to TRBJ1-3, so the J call may be wrong. The CDR3 covers 14 residues. The germline V gene encodes CDR1 SQVTM and CDR2 ANQGSEA. CDR3 DNA: TGCAGCGTCAACCGGCCGGGGTATGGAAACACCATATATTTT. Protein product: CSVNRPGYGNTIYF.

CDR3: CASSETGNTEAFF. CDR3 nucleotides: TGTGCCAGCAGTGAAACAGGGAACACTGAAGCTTTCTTT. The chain combines TRBV6-1 with TRBJ1-1; the D gene is possibly TRBD1 (5 bases). Germline-derived CDR1 and CDR2 are MNHNS and SASEGT. This CDR3 is 13 amino acids long. V was shortened by 2 bases and J by 1 base, with 5 bases between the two germline ends.

The rearrangement uses TRBV21-1 and TRBJ2-5; TRBD2, the table's D call, was not compared with the DNA. TRBV21-1 is a pseudogene. The CDR3 covers 17 residues. As DNA, the CDR3 is TGTGCCAGCAGCCCCGGGACTAGCGGGAGGGGGCAAGAGACCCAGTACTTC. Translation: CASSPGTSGRGQETQYF.

In the case of this clone: The sample carries other DNA sequences with the same CDR3. This rearrangement joins TRBV9 to TRBJ2-1; 7 nucleotides match TRBD2. The trim removed 4 bases at V and 0 bases at J, leaving 4 bases unmatched. Looked up from germline, CDR1 is SGDLS and CDR2 is YYNGEE. The CDR3 covers 15 residues. The CDR3 is CASSSGGSSYNEQFF. The CDR3 DNA reads as TGTGCCAGCAGCTCGGGCGGGAGCTCCTACAATGAGCAGTTCTTC.

The chain carries TRBV6-1 and TRBJ2-3, with a possible D match to TRBD1 (5 bases). This CDR3 is built from 12 residues. The germline CDR1 and CDR2 sequences are MNHNS and SASEGT. Trimming pared 6 bases from V and 3 bases from J, leaving 7 bases between. DNA for the CDR3: TGTGCCAGCAGCAGGGTAACAGATACGCAGTATTTT. This translates into CASSRVTDTQYF.

The V call is TRBV19, the J call TRBJ2-5; D is ambiguous. The germline V gene has CDR1 LNHDA and CDR2 SQIVND (reference sequence). The V gene lost 3 bases and the J gene lost 1 base, with 9 bases spanning the gap. CDR3 length: 14 residues. CDR3 sequence: CASSMFGFQETQYF. The CDR3, as DNA: TGTGCCAGTAGTATGTTTGGCTTCCAAGAGACCCAGTACTTC.